This T cell receptor beta chain was retrieved from a study of a mutant IDH1 vaccine in newly diagnosed glioma. Study overall: The earlier regimen, radiotherapy, temozolomide, or both, was most often both.

Specified time point: baseline, week 1 (first vaccination visit). As for treatment: pre-vaccination baseline after standard-of-care therapy. The study enrolled donors with new WHO grade 3 or 4 IDH1-mutant, ATRX-lost astrocytomas. Assay: immunoSEQ multiplex PCR; the TCRdb copy retains only in-frame clones and omits some. The sample carries some 16,000 clones, roughly 95% recorded once. CDR1 SGHAT and CDR2 FQNNGV come from the germline V gene. This CDR3 has 15 residues. V was trimmed by 5 bases and J by 2 bases, leaving 13 bases between them. The chain combines TRBV11-2 with TRBJ1-3; a weak D match, TRBD1 (5 bases). The sample was peripheral blood mononuclear cells (PBMCs), taken from a glioma patient treated with radiotherapy, temozolomide or both. This clonotype was sampled from a woman aged 18-30 years with glioma. Some clones in this sample may be carry-over from other donors' samples. The CDR3 DNA reads as TGTGCCAGCAGCCCAGGGTTCTTGGCTGGAAACACCATATATTTT. Translated, it gives CASSPGFLAGNTIYF.